These 20 T cell receptor beta chains were all obtained from the same sample, sequenced in a study of blood T cell repertoires in COVID-19. Libraries were prepared by immunoSEQ multiplex PCR; TCRdb keeps only in-frame clonotypes and omits some of them. Among roughly 190,000 clones, roughly four fifths were seen once, and the ten largest hold about an eighth. The sequenced sample was PBMCs or T cells enriched from blood (not recorded which). These receptors came from a man aged 40-55 years who had recovered from COVID-19.

The chain carries TRBV5-1 and TRBJ2-7; D not resolved. V lost 1 base, J lost 4 bases, and 6 bases lay in between. The germline V gene encodes CDR1 SGHRS and CDR2 YFSETQ. This CDR3 is 12 amino acids long. The CDR3 coding sequence is TGCGCCAGCAGCTTGCGCGGTTACGAGCAGTACTTC. Translating it yields CASSLRGYEQYF.

The rearrangement uses TRBV3-1 (or the pseudogene TRBV3-2) and TRBJ1-3, with D possibly matching TRBD1 (5 bases). There are 15 residues in the CDR3. Germline V gene data show CDR1 as LGHDT and CDR2 as YNNKEL (reference sequence). Between the trimmed V and J ends, which lost 3 bases and 2 bases, there was a span of 11 bases. CDR3 DNA: TGTGCCAGCAGCCACCAGGGACTGACTGGAAACACCATATATTTT. Protein sequence: CASSHQGLTGNTIYF.

CDR3 nucleotides: TGTGCCAGCAGCTTAGCCCTTTCACAGGGACCCCTGGGAGAGACCCAGTACTTC. Protein sequence: CASSLALSQGPLGETQYF. This chain joins TRBV7-8 and TRBJ2-5; maybe TRBD1 (6 bases). Germline V gene lookup returns CDR1 SGHVS and CDR2 FQNEAQ. The V end was cut by 0 bases, the J end by 4 bases, with 21 bases between. CDR3 length equals 18 residues. Full variable domain (missing parts from reference TRBV7-8 and TRBJ2-5): GAGVSQSPRYKVAKRGQDVALRCDPISGHVSLFWYQQALGQGPEFLTYFQNEAQLDKSGLPSDRFFAERPEGSVSTLKIQRTQQEDSAVYLCASSLALSQGPLGETQYFGPGTRLLVL.

The genes are TRBV15 and TRBJ1-1; D is uncertain. Germline lookup yields CDR1 LNHNV and CDR2 YYDKDF (reference sequence). Trimming shortened V by 1 base and J by 0 bases, and 3 bases separated the two germline ends. The CDR3 loop spans 13 amino acids. The CDR3, as DNA: TGTGCCACCAGCAGAGGGCTGAACACTGAAGCTTTCTTT. Its translation: CATSRGLNTEAFF.

This chain connects TRBV5-1 to TRBJ1-3; possibly TRBD1 for D (5 bases). CDR1 SGHRS and CDR2 YFSETQ come from the germline V gene. V lost 4 bases and J lost 1, with 15 bases in between. The CDR3 consists of 16 residues. CDR3 sequence (DNA): TGCGCCAGCAGCCCGGGGGATGGCGGGTCTGGAAACACCATATATTTT. Its translation is CASSPGDGGSGNTIYF.

The chain carries TRBV7-9 and TRBJ1-2, with 9 bases fitting TRBD1. The CDR3 consists of 16 residues. V lost 3 bases, J lost 4 bases, and 9 bases stayed unmatched. CDR1 and CDR2 from the germline V gene are SEHNR and FQNEAQ (reference sequence). CDR3 residues: CASSLPNVDRGYGYTF. The CDR3 DNA sequence: TGTGCCAGCAGCTTGCCCAACGTGGACAGGGGCTATGGCTACACCTTC.

This sequence joins TRBV5-4 and TRBJ1-2; 8 bases match TRBD1. This CDR3 is 15 amino acids long. The V and J ends lost 0 bases and 3 bases, in that order; junction bases with no gene match: 4. Germline CDR1 reads SGHNT; CDR2 reads YYREEE (reference sequence). CDR3 residues: CASSLENRGDYGYTF. The CDR3 DNA sequence: TGTGCCAGCAGCTTGGAAAACAGGGGGGACTATGGCTACACCTTC. The complete variable domain, with remaining parts taken from reference TRBV5-4 and TRBJ1-2, reads ETGVTQSPTHLIKTRGQQVTLRCSSQSGHNTVSWYQQALGQGPQFIFQYYREEENGRGNFPPRFSGLQFPNYSSELNVNALELDDSALYLCASSLENRGDYGYTFGSGTRLTVV.

The CDR3 loop is CASSVASGYGSPLHF. The CDR3 DNA follows: TGTGCCAGCAGCGTAGCTTCAGGGTATGGTTCACCCCTCCACTTT. The chain combines TRBV9 with TRBJ1-6, with a possible D match to TRBD1 (5 bases). The CDR3 runs 15 residues. Germline V gene data show CDR1 as SGDLS and CDR2 as YYNGEE. Trimming shortened V by 0 bases and J by 9 bases, and 13 bases separated the two germline ends.

V usage is TRBV6-5 and J usage is TRBJ2-7; TRBD2 is a possible D gene (5 bases). Trimming shortened V by 11 bases and J by 0 bases, and 17 bases separated the two germline ends. The CDR3 consists of 14 residues. The germline CDR1 and CDR2 sequences are MNHEY and SVGAGI. The DNA of the CDR3 is TGTGCCGGCGGCAGTTTAGAGGGCTCCTACGAGCAGTACTTC. Its protein is CAGGSLEGSYEQYF.

The chain links TRBV9 to TRBJ1-5, with D possibly TRBD1 on 6 matching bases. CDR1 and CDR2 (germline): SGDLS, YYNGEE. This CDR3 contains 14 residues. V gave up 0 bases and J gave up 4 bases, with 8 bases separating them. Here the CDR3 DNA reads TGTGCCAGCAGCGTAGGGACAGCGAATCAGCCCCAGCATTTT. Residues: CASSVGTANQPQHF.

This sequence joins TRBV6-5 and TRBJ1-2, with a possible D match to TRBD1 (5 bases). The CDR3 covers 13 residues. Trimming took off 8 bases at V and 6 bases at J, with 16 bases between the two ends. The germline V gene has CDR1 MNHEY and CDR2 SVGAGI. The CDR3 protein is CASATGGWNGYTF. The CDR3 DNA reads TGTGCCAGCGCAACGGGGGGATGGAATGGCTACACCTTC.

The chain links TRBV18 to TRBJ1-6; D gene ambiguous. Germline V lookup: CDR1 KGHSH, CDR2 LQKENI. The CDR3 is 17 amino acids. V lost 2 bases and J 6 bases, leaving 17 bases between the germline ends. The CDR3 is CASSPEQAGRGNSPLHF. The CDR3 region has the DNA TGTGCCAGCTCACCAGAGCAGGCGGGTCGGGGTAATTCACCCCTCCACTTT.

The gene calls are TRBV28 and TRBJ2-2, with D perhaps matching TRBD2 (6 bases). Trimming pared 6 bases from V and 5 bases from J, leaving 16 bases between. This CDR3 is 15 amino acids long. Germline V gene sequence: CDR1 MDHEN, CDR2 SYDVKM. CDR3 amino acids: CASRYPGAGTGELFF. CDR3 coding DNA: TGTGCCAGCAGGTACCCGGGAGCTGGAACCGGGGAGCTGTTTTTT.

The CDR3 spells CASQTGTGGLEQFF. The CDR3 bases are TGTGCCAGCCAGACCGGGACAGGGGGACTAGAGCAGTTCTTC. This chain uses TRBV19 with TRBJ2-1; TRBD1 aligns across 11 bases. V trimming: 9 bases; J trimming: 10 bases; junction bases outside the gene matches: 11. The CDR3 is made up of 14 amino acids. CDR1 and CDR2 from the germline V gene are LNHDA and SQIVND (reference sequence).

The chain is built from TRBV2 and TRBJ1-2, with 7 bases that match TRBD1. The CDR3 covers 15 residues. Germline CDR1 and CDR2: SNHLY and FYNNEI. J lost 6 bases, V lost 8 bases, and 15 bases had no gene match. CDR3 DNA sequence: TGTGCCAGCGACGTCAGGGGGGCACGGGTGGATGGCTACACCTTC. Encoded protein: CASDVRGARVDGYTF.

The V and J genes are TRBV5-4 and TRBJ1-6, with D possibly being TRBD1 (6 bases). This CDR3 spans 15 amino acids. Germline CDR1 SGHNT, CDR2 YYREEE (reference sequence). Trimming stripped 0 bases from V and 14 bases from J, with 18 bases between. The DNA for the CDR3 is TGTGCCAGCAGCTTGGTGGACCAGGGGATATTCACCCTCCACTTT. Its translation is CASSLVDQGIFTLHF.

V and J are TRBV7-6 and TRBJ1-2, with D perhaps matching TRBD1 (5 bases). There are 16 residues in the CDR3. V was trimmed by 5 bases and J by 7 bases, leaving 23 bases between them. The V gene's germline CDR1 is SGHVS and CDR2 FNYEAQ. CDR3 amino acids: CASSPWGVEGVRGYTF. For the CDR3, the DNA is TGTGCCAGCAGCCCGTGGGGGGTTGAAGGGGTGCGTGGCTACACCTTC.

The V gene is TRBV27, the J gene TRBJ2-7; 7 bases are a match to TRBD1. CDR3 length: 14 residues. The germline V gene has CDR1 MNHEY and CDR2 SMNVEV (reference sequence). V lost 6 bases, J lost 3 bases, and 8 bases stayed unmatched. CDR3 sequence reads: CASSLTGVRYEQYF. DNA of the CDR3: TGTGCCAGCAGCCTTACAGGGGTCCGCTACGAGCAGTACTTC.

Concerning this clone itself: The sample has other DNA sequences that encode this CDR3 too. The V call is TRBV7-2, the J call TRBJ2-3; tentatively, D is TRBD1 (5 bases). Trimming shortened V by 3 bases and J by 3 bases, and 10 bases separated the two germline ends. CDR3 size: 14 residues. Germline V lookup: CDR1 SGHTA, CDR2 FQGNSA. This chain's CDR3 is CASSFQGRTDTQYF. The CDR3 region has the DNA TGTGCCAGCAGCTTTCAGGGCCGTACAGATACGCAGTATTTT.

V usage is TRBV19 and J usage is TRBJ2-7; tentatively, D is TRBD1 (5 bases). Germline CDR1 LNHDA, CDR2 SQIVND (reference sequence). The CDR3 is made up of 14 amino acids. V shed 5 bases and J shed 0 bases, with 11 bases lying between them. The CDR3 nucleotides are TGTGCCAGTAGTCGACAGAAATCCTCCTACGAGCAGTACTTC. The encoded protein is CASSRQKSSYEQYF.